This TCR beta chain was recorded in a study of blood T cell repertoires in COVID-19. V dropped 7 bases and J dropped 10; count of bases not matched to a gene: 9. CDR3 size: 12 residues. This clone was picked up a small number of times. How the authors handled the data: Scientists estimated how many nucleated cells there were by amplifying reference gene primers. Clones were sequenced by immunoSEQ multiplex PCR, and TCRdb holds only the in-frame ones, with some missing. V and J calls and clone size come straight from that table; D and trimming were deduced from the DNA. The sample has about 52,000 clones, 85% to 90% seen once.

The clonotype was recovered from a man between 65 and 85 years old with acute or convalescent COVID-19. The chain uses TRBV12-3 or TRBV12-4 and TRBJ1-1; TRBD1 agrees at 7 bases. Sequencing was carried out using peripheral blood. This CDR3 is CASTAGRGRAFF. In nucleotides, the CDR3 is TGTGCCAGCACCGCGGGCAGGGGGAGAGCTTTCTTT.